Each of the 10 T cell receptor beta chains below was sequenced from the same sample in a study of identifying expanded T cells in peripheral blood (dated by TCRdb to the late 2010s). Receptor libraries were prepared by the immunoSEQ multiplex PCR assay. As stored in TCRdb, this immuneACCESS dataset retains in-frame rearrangements with V and J assigned. A fraction of the clones does not appear; measured against another copy, unresolved V genes explain less than half of the discrepancy, and the remainder lacks a known reason. The table for this sample lists around 84,000 clones; 70% to 90% of them were counted only once. About 7% of the sample is in the top ten clones. The sequencing sample was made of blood. Receptor source: a person aged 18 to 75 in good health.

The CDR3 sequence: CASSPIWGPTNYGYTF. The CDR3 nucleotides are TGTGCCAGCAGCCCCATTTGGGGGCCAACTAACTATGGCTACACCTTC. The chain joins TRBV7-9 to TRBJ1-2; possibly TRBD1 for D (6 bases). There are 16 residues in the CDR3. CDR1 is SEHNR and CDR2 is FQNEAQ in the germline V gene (reference sequence). V dropped 5 bases and J dropped 0 bases, with 16 bases sitting between them.

The CDR3 DNA is TGTGCCAGCAGCTCGGTGGACAGGGGAAATTCACCCCTCCACTTT. Amino acids: CASSSVDRGNSPLHF. The chain links TRBV5-6 to TRBJ1-6, with TRBD1 matching 9 bases. The CDR3 has 15 residues. Germline-derived CDR1 and CDR2 are SGHDT and YYEEEE. The V and J ends lost 3 bases and 7 bases, in that order; junction bases with no gene match: 5.

The rearrangement joins TRBV11-2 to TRBJ1-2, with unresolved D. V was cut by 3 bases and J by 3 bases, with 8 bases left in between. Germline assignment: CDR1 SGHAT and CDR2 FQNNGV. The CDR3 totals 13 residues. The CDR3 sequence: CASSFQDHYGYTF. CDR3 bases: TGTGCCAGCAGCTTCCAAGACCACTATGGCTACACCTTC. Drawing the rest from reference TRBV11-2 and TRBJ1-2, the complete variable domain is EAGVAQSPRYKIIEKRQSVAFWCNPISGHATLYWYQQILGQGPKLLIQFQNNGVVDDSQLPKDRFSAERLKGVDSTLKIQPAKLEDSAVYLCASSFQDHYGYTFGSGTRLTVV.

The genes are TRBV29-1 and TRBJ2-7, with D maybe TRBD1 (6 bases). The V gene lost 6 bases and the J gene lost 4 bases, with 10 bases spanning the gap. The CDR3 is made up of 11 amino acids. From germline, CDR1 is SQVTM and CDR2 ANQGSEA. DNA for the CDR3: TGCAGCGTCCTACAGGGATACGAGCAGTACTTC. Translation gives CSVLQGYEQYF.

The genes are TRBV2 and TRBJ1-5, with D hard to call. Trimming pared 4 bases from V and 1 base from J, leaving 11 bases between. CDR1 is SNHLY and CDR2 is FYNNEI in the germline V gene. The CDR3 is made up of 15 amino acids. As DNA, the CDR3 is TGTGCCAGCAGTGCCGCGCAGGCGAGCAATCAGCCCCAGCATTTT. Protein: CASSAAQASNQPQHF. The variable domain in full, completed from reference TRBV2 and TRBJ1-5, reads EPEVTQTPSHQVTQMGQEVILRCVPISNHLYFYWYRQILGQKVEFLVSFYNNEISEKSEIFDDQFSVERPDGSNFTLKIRSTKLEDSAMYFCASSAAQASNQPQHFGDGTRLSIL.

V and J are TRBV19 and TRBJ1-2; possibly TRBD1 for D (5 bases). V was shortened by 1 base and J by 0 bases, with 9 bases between the two germline ends. Germline lookup yields CDR1 LNHDA and CDR2 SQIVND (reference sequence). CDR3 size: 15 residues. The CDR3 DNA sequence: TGTGCCAGTAGTATAGTCCTCAGGGCTAACTATGGCTACACCTTC. Amino acid sequence: CASSIVLRANYGYTF.

The chain employs TRBV30 and TRBJ2-7, with D unclear. In germline, CDR1 is GTSNPN, CDR2 SVGIG (reference sequence). The CDR3 runs 13 residues. With 1 base removed from V and 0 bases from J, the gap between germline ends came to 7 bases. The CDR3 DNA sequence: TGTGCCTGGAGTGAAGGCGACTCCTACGAGCAGTACTTC. Residues: CAWSEGDSYEQYF.

The rearrangement joins TRBV29-1 to TRBJ1-2, with 7 bases that match TRBD1. CDR3 length equals 16 residues. Germline CDR1 is SQVTM and CDR2 is ANQGSEA. V lost 0 bases and J lost 6; bases outside the gene matches: 13. CDR3 loop: CSVEDSDRDRFHGYTF. CDR3 DNA: TGCAGCGTTGAAGATTCCGACAGGGACCGTTTCCATGGCTACACCTTC.

The rearrangement joins TRBV7-6 to TRBJ2-3; the match to TRBD1 covers 10 bases. Trimming at V came to 4 bases and at J to 3 bases, leaving 7 bases not matched to a gene. The CDR3 contains 16 residues. Germline CDR1 SGHVS, CDR2 FNYEAQ. The CDR3 loop reads CASSYSGQGITDTQYF. The CDR3 DNA follows: TGTGCCAGCAGCTATTCGGGACAGGGGATTACAGATACGCAGTATTTT.

V is TRBV29-1 and J is TRBJ2-1, with TRBD2 as a possible D gene (5 bases). The germline CDR1 and CDR2 sequences are SQVTM and ANQGSEA. The V end lost 7 bases, the J end lost 9 bases, and 13 bases lay between the germline ends. The CDR3 has 11 amino acids. CDR3 nucleotides: TGCAGCGCCCTTGGAGGTGGTGAGCAGTTCTTC. Protein sequence: CSALGGGEQFF.